These 22 T cell receptor beta chains were all obtained from the same sample, sequenced in a study of T cell responses to AZD1222 COVID-19 vaccine. Repertoires were generated with immunoSEQ multiplex PCR, while TCRdb's copy carries only in-frame clones and drops some. There are about 130,000 clones in the sample; around nine tenths occur only once, and 1% to 1.3% lies in the top ten. The sample here was peripheral blood, taken 28 days after the second AZD1222 dose. The receptors stem from an adult who received the AZD1222 COVID-19 vaccine.

This chain connects TRBV27 to TRBJ2-3; D remains unclear. Between the trimmed V and J ends, which lost 0 bases and 0 bases, there was a span of 10 bases. CDR3 size: 16 residues. Germline V CDR1 and CDR2: MNHEY, SMNVEV (reference sequence). The CDR3 sequence: CASSLSSDSSTDTQYF. The DNA for the CDR3 is TGTGCCAGCAGTTTATCATCAGATTCTAGCACAGATACGCAGTATTTT.

V is TRBV13 and J is TRBJ2-1, with TRBD2 matching 9 bases. The junction had 1 base not matched to a gene; V was cut back by 3 bases and J by 4 bases. Per the germline V gene, CDR1 is PRHDT and CDR2 is FYEKMQ (reference sequence). The CDR3 consists of 14 residues. The chain's CDR3 is CASSFSGGYNEQFF. In DNA, the CDR3 is TGTGCCAGCAGCTTTAGCGGGGGTTACAATGAGCAGTTCTTC.

This chain links TRBV28 with TRBJ1-5; D possibly corresponds to TRBD1 (6 bases). The V gene's germline CDR1 is MDHEN and CDR2 SYDVKM. The V end lost 1 base, the J end lost 3 bases, and 16 bases lay between the germline ends. The CDR3 is 17 amino acids. The CDR3 nucleotides are TGTGCCAGCAGTTTATCCGGCCCGGGGGCCGCCAATCAGCCCCAGCATTTT. This sequence encodes CASSLSGPGAANQPQHF. The full variable domain, rest sourced from reference TRBV28 and TRBJ1-5, is DVKVTQSSRYLVKRTGEKVFLECVQDMDHENMFWYRQDPGLGLRLIYFSYDVKMKEKGDIPEGYSVSREKKERFSLILESASTNQTSMYLCASSLSGPGAANQPQHFGDGTRLSIL.

The V and J genes are TRBV3-1 (or the pseudogene TRBV3-2) and TRBJ1-1; 12 nucleotides line up with TRBD1. Germline values: CDR1 LGHDT, CDR2 YNNKEL (reference sequence). V was pared by 3 bases and J by 5 bases, with 7 bases of the junction left unmatched. The length of the CDR3 is 16 residues. The CDR3 here is CASSHRDRGRGTEAFF. DNA for the CDR3: TGTGCCAGCAGCCACCGGGACAGGGGGCGGGGGACTGAAGCTTTCTTT.

The CDR3 here is CASRSGPWSSYNSPLHF. The CDR3 DNA reads as TGTGCCAGCAGATCGGGACCTTGGAGCTCCTATAATTCACCCCTCCACTTT. The rearrangement joins TRBV9 to TRBJ1-6; TRBD1 is a possible D gene (5 bases). The CDR3 has 17 amino acids. Trimming left V 5 bases short and J 0 bases short, with 15 bases between. Looked up from germline, CDR1 is SGDLS and CDR2 is YYNGEE. The full variable domain, with the rest looked up from reference TRBV9 and TRBJ1-6, is DSGVTQTPKHLITATGQRVTLRCSPRSGDLSVYWYQQSLDQGLQFLIQYYNGEERAKGNILERFSAQQFPDLHSELNLSSLELGDSALYFCASRSGPWSSYNSPLHFGNGTRLTVT.

V usage is TRBV9 and J usage is TRBJ1-3; D is undetermined. Trimming removed 4 bases from V and 0 bases from J, with 11 bases in between. The CDR3 contains 15 residues. CDR1 SGDLS and CDR2 YYNGEE come from the germline V gene. Here the CDR3 DNA reads TGTGCCAGCAGCCCCTTATGGGACTCTGGAAACACCATATATTTT. It translates to CASSPLWDSGNTIYF.

The genes are TRBV19 and TRBJ1-3; no clear D gene. V was trimmed by 3 bases and J by 0 bases, leaving 9 bases between them. Germline CDR1 LNHDA, CDR2 SQIVND (reference sequence). The CDR3 loop spans 15 amino acids. The CDR3, as DNA: TGTGCCAGTAGTATGGACTTCTCCTCTGGAAACACCATATATTTT. Encoded protein: CASSMDFSSGNTIYF.

This rearrangement joins TRBV9 to TRBJ2-1; no reliable D call. V was cut by 4 bases and J by 5 bases, with 10 bases left in between. Germline V lookup: CDR1 SGDLS, CDR2 YYNGEE. The CDR3 has 13 amino acids. CDR3 in DNA: TGTGCCAGCAGCCCGCTAAGCCACAATGAGCAGTTCTTC. Translation gives CASSPLSHNEQFF.

V gene TRBV29-1 combines with J gene TRBJ2-1; TRBD1 or TRBD2 may be the D gene (6 bases each). Trimming stripped 4 bases from V and 4 bases from J, with 20 bases between. Germline V gives CDR1 SQVTM, CDR2 ANQGSEA. The CDR3 has 16 residues. In DNA form, the CDR3 reads TGCAGCGTTGGCGGGACACCCTCCTCGGGATACAATGAGCAGTTCTTC. It is translated as CSVGGTPSSGYNEQFF.

The J gene is TRBJ2-7, the V gene TRBV28; TRBD2 matches 11 bases. Trimming took 4 bases from V and 2 from J; bases not matched to a gene: 7. Per the germline V gene, CDR1 is MDHEN and CDR2 is SYDVKM. CDR3 length equals 16 residues. As DNA, the CDR3 is TGTGCCAGCAGTTCCCTACTAGCGGGAGTGCCCTACGAGCAGTACTTC. Its protein product is CASSSLLAGVPYEQYF.

This chain uses TRBV30 with TRBJ2-5; maybe TRBD2 (6 bases). Germline loops: CDR1 GTSNPN, CDR2 SVGIG (reference sequence). Trimming pared 3 bases from V and 5 bases from J, leaving 13 bases between. The CDR3 is 13 amino acids. CDR3 nucleotide sequence: TGTGCCTGGAGCCCCCGGGGGAGGGAGACCCAGTACTTC. Translated, it gives CAWSPRGRETQYF.

This chain connects TRBV4-1 to TRBJ2-1; TRBD1 agrees at 8 bases. The CDR3 totals 15 residues. Germline V gives CDR1 MGHRA, CDR2 YSYEKL. V gave up 4 bases and J gave up 3 bases; unmatched junction bases: 5. CDR3 sequence: CASSLDRAVYNEQFF. In DNA form, the CDR3 reads TGCGCCAGCAGCCTGGACAGGGCGGTCTACAATGAGCAGTTCTTC.

The rearrangement joins TRBV7-3 to TRBJ1-2, with TRBD1 as a possible D gene (6 bases). The germline V and J ends were trimmed by 6 bases and 5 bases, with 13 bases remaining between them. The CDR3 extends over 13 amino acids. Germline-derived CDR1 and CDR2 are SGHTA and FQGTGA. Here the CDR3 DNA reads TGTGCCAGCAGGGGGGCCCCCAAGTATGGCTACACCTTC. Translation: CASRGAPKYGYTF.

The V and J genes are TRBV5-1 and TRBJ2-1; perhaps D is TRBD1 or TRBD2 (5 bases each). Per germline, CDR1 SGHRS and CDR2 YFSETQ. The CDR3 has 15 residues. V was trimmed by 0 bases and J by 6 bases, leaving 13 bases between them. The CDR3 nucleotides are TGCGCCAGCAGCTTGGGCTCGGCCGGGGCCAATGAGCAGTTCTTC. Translating gives CASSLGSAGANEQFF. Combining the CDR3 with reference TRBV5-1 and TRBJ2-1 gives the whole variable domain KAGVTQTPRYLIKTRGQQVTLSCSPISGHRSVSWYQQTPGQGLQFLFEYFSETQRNKGNFPGRFSGRQFSNSRSEMNVSTLELGDSALYLCASSLGSAGANEQFFGPGTRLTVL.

V gene TRBV5-6 combines with J gene TRBJ2-4; tentatively, D is TRBD1 (5 bases). CDR3 length: 17 residues. CDR1 and CDR2 (germline): SGHDT, YYEEEE. Trimming left V 0 bases short and J 1 base short, with 14 bases between. The CDR3 sequence is CASSLVGRALAKNIQYF. CDR3 DNA sequence: TGTGCCAGCAGCTTGGTTGGCAGGGCCTTGGCCAAAAACATTCAGTACTTC. Full variable domain (remainder filled in from reference TRBV5-6 and TRBJ2-4): DAGVTQSPTHLIKTRGQQVTLRCSPKSGHDTVSWYQQALGQGPQFIFQYYEEEERQRGNFPDRFSGHQFPNYSSELNVNALLLGDSALYLCASSLVGRALAKNIQYFGAGTRLSVL.

A few counts support this clone. The chain links TRBV24-1 to TRBJ1-2, with TRBD1 as a possible D gene (5 bases). The CDR3 totals 13 residues. V shed 3 bases and J shed 8 bases, with 12 bases lying between them. Germline CDR1 is KGHDR and CDR2 is SFDVKD. This chain's CDR3 is CATSDRGGRGYTF. The CDR3 DNA is TGTGCCACCAGTGATCGGGGGGGTCGAGGCTACACCTTC.

This chain connects TRBV4-1 to TRBJ2-1, with D uncertain. Per the germline V gene, CDR1 is MGHRA and CDR2 is YSYEKL. This CDR3 comprises 15 residues. The V end was cut by 0 bases, the J end by 5 bases, with 11 bases between. CDR3 protein: CASSQDQGRNNEQFF. CDR3 in DNA: TGCGCCAGCAGCCAAGACCAAGGCAGGAACAATGAGCAGTTCTTC.

The chain recombines TRBV4-3 with TRBJ2-3; 10 bases agree with TRBD2. Germline V gives CDR1 LGHNA, CDR2 YSLEER. The CDR3 sequence is 17 residues long. V lost 0 bases and J lost 1; bases outside the gene matches: 4. CDR3 protein: CASSQEVLAGGTDTQYF. CDR3 DNA: TGCGCCAGCAGCCAAGAGGTCCTAGCGGGGGGCACAGATACGCAGTATTTT.

To note about this clone: In the same sample, other DNA sequences code for this CDR3. The chain uses TRBV3-1 (or the pseudogene TRBV3-2) and TRBJ1-1; possible D gene TRBD1, 6 bases. V was trimmed by 1 base and J by 5 bases, leaving 8 bases between them. The CDR3 extends over 13 amino acids. CDR1 is LGHDT and CDR2 is YNNKEL in the germline V gene (reference sequence). This CDR3 is CASSQGGRTEAFF. The CDR3 bases are TGTGCCAGCAGCCAAGGGGGGCGGACTGAAGCTTTCTTT.

The J gene is TRBJ1-4, the V gene TRBV19, with a tentative D call TRBD1 (5 bases). The germline V gene encodes CDR1 LNHDA and CDR2 SQIVND (reference sequence). Between the trimmed V and J ends, which lost 4 bases and 7 bases, there was a span of 13 bases. The CDR3 is 14 residues long. CDR3 region: CASSRQLSGEKLFF. The CDR3 region has the DNA TGTGCCAGTAGTAGACAGTTATCAGGTGAAAAACTGTTTTTT. Combining the CDR3 with reference TRBV19 and TRBJ1-4 gives the whole variable domain DGGITQSPKYLFRKEGQNVTLSCEQNLNHDAMYWYRQDPGQGLRLIYYSQIVNDFQKGDIAEGYSVSREKKESFPLTVTSAQKNPTAFYLCASSRQLSGEKLFFGSGTQLSVL.

V gene TRBV7-8 combines with J gene TRBJ1-1; D not certain. The CDR3 runs 16 residues. V shed 7 bases and J shed 1 base, with 19 bases lying between them. The germline V gene encodes CDR1 SGHVS and CDR2 FQNEAQ. The CDR3 spells CASTPQNGIRNTEAFF. CDR3 in DNA: TGTGCCAGCACCCCCCAAAACGGGATCAGGAACACTGAAGCTTTCTTT.

The chain is built from TRBV5-1 and TRBJ2-1; D uncertain. Germline V CDR1 and CDR2: SGHRS, YFSETQ. V lost 7 bases and J lost 8, with 16 bases in between. There are 13 residues in the CDR3. Here the CDR3 DNA reads TGCGCCAGCCACCGACTGGACGTGGATGAGCAGTTCTTC. Its protein is CASHRLDVDEQFF. Looking up the rest from reference TRBV5-1 and TRBJ2-1 gives the full variable domain: KAGVTQTPRYLIKTRGQQVTLSCSPISGHRSVSWYQQTPGQGLQFLFEYFSETQRNKGNFPGRFSGRQFSNSRSEMNVSTLELGDSALYLCASHRLDVDEQFFGPGTRLTVL.